This T cell receptor (beta chain) was captured in a study of regulatory T cells in long-lasting Graves disease. This clonotype was found many times. The time point: newly diagnosed GD, antithyroid drugs for less than 3 months. RNA from PBMCs was the source of the TCR library. Germline lookup yields CDR1 SQVTM and CDR2 ANQGSEA. The CDR3 covers 12 residues. V was pared by 1 base and J by 3 bases, with 7 bases between. Researchers made TCR beta libraries by using iRepertoire HTBI primers and running Arm-PCR on CDR3 regions. TCRdb re-derived calls from the multiplex PCR reads in MiXCR, one entry per CDR3 protein. The sample carries 400,000 to 500,000 distinct CDR3 sequences, roughly 15% recorded once. The same data also went into a second study, on T cells in Graves' hyperthyroidism and ophthalmopathy.

The rearrangement links TRBV29-1 to TRBJ2-7; D unclear. The sample was peripheral blood mononuclear cells (PBMCs), taken at new diagnosis, from a patient treated with antithyroid drugs. The clonotype was recovered from a woman aged 18-30 years with Graves disease. CDR3 residues: CSVEGPNYEQYF. In DNA, the CDR3 is TGCAGCGTTGAAGGACCGAACTACGAGCAGTACTTC.